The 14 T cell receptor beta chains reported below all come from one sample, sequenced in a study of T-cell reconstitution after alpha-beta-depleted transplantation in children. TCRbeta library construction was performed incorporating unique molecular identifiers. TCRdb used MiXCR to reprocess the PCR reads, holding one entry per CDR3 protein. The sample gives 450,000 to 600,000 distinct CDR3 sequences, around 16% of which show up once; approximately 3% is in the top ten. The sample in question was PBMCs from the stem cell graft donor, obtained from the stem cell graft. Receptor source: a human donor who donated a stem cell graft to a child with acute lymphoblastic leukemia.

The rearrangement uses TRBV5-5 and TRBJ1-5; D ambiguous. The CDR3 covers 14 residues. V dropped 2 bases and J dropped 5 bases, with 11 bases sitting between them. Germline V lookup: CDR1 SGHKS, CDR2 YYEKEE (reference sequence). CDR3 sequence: CASSFHHSDQPQHF. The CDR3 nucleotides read TGTGCCAGCAGCTTCCACCACAGCGATCAGCCCCAGCATTTT.

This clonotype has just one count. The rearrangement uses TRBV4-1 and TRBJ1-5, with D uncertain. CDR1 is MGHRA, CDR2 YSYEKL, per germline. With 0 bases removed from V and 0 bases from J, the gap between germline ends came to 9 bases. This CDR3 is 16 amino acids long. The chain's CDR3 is CASSQDLIGSNQPQHF. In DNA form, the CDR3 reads TGCGCCAGCAGCCAAGATCTGATAGGTAGCAATCAGCCCCAGCATTTT.

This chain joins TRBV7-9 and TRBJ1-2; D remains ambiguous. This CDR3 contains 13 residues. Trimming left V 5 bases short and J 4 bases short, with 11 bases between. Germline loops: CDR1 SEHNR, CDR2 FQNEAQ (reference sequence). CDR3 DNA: TGTGCCAGCAGCCCCCCGGGCAGCTATGGCTACACCTTC. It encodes CASSPPGSYGYTF. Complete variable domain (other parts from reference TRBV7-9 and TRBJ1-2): DTGVSQNPRHKITKRGQNVTFRCDPISEHNRLYWYRQTLGQGPEFLTYFQNEAQLEKSRLLSDRFSAERPKGSFSTLEIQRTEQGDSAMYLCASSPPGSYGYTFGSGTRLTVV.

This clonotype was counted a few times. CDR3 DNA: TGTGCCAGCAGGACTCGAGGGAGGACCTACGAGCAGTACTTC. Translating gives CASRTRGRTYEQYF. The chain uses TRBV6-5 and TRBJ2-7; a weak D match, TRBD2 (6 bases). The CDR3 loop spans 14 amino acids. The germline V gene encodes CDR1 MNHEY and CDR2 SVGAGI. V was clipped by 6 bases and J by 2 bases, with 14 bases between them.

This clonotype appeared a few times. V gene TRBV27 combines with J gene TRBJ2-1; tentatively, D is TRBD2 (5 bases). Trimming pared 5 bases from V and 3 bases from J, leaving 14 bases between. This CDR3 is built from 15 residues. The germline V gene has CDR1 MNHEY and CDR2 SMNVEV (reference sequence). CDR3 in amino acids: CASSPDFPFYNEQFF. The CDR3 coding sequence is TGTGCCAGCAGTCCGGACTTTCCGTTCTACAATGAGCAGTTCTTC.

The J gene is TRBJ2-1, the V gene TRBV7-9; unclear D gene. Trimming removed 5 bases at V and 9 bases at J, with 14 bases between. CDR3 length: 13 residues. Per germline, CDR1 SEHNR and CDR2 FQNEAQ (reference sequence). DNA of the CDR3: TGTGCCAGCAGCCGGATGCAGCTCGGTGAGCAGTTCTTC. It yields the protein CASSRMQLGEQFF.

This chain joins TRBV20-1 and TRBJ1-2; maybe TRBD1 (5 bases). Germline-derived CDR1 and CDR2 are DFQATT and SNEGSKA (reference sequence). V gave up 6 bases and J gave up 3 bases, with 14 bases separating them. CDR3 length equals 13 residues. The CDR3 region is CSADTVTHYGYTF. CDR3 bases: TGCAGTGCGGACACAGTTACCCACTATGGCTACACCTTC.

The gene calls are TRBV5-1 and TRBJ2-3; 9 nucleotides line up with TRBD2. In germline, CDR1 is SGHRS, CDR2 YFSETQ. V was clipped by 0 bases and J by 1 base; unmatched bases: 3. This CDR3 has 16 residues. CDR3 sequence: CASSLEAGGGTDTQYF. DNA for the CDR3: TGCGCCAGCAGCTTGGAGGCGGGAGGGGGCACAGATACGCAGTATTTT.

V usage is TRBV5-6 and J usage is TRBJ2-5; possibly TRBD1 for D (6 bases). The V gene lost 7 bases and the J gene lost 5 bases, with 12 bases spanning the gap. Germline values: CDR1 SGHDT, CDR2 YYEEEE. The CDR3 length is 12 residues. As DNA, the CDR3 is TGTGCCAGCGGCCCCACAGGGGAGACCCAGTACTTC. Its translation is CASGPTGETQYF.

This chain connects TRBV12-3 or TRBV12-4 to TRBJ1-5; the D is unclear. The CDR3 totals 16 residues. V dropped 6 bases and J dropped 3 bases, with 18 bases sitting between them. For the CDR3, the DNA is TGTGCCAGCAGCCAACACATGGGGTCCCACAATCAGCCCCAGCATTTT. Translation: CASSQHMGSHNQPQHF.

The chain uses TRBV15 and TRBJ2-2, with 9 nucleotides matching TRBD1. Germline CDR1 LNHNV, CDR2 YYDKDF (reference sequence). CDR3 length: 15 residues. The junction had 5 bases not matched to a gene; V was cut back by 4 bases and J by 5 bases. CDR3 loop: CATSTPGTGTGELFF. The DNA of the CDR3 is TGTGCCACCAGCACCCCCGGGACAGGGACCGGGGAGCTGTTTTTT. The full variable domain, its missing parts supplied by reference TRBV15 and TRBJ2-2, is DAMVIQNPRYQVTQFGKPVTLSCSQTLNHNVMYWYQQKSSQAPKLLFHYYDKDFNNEADTPDNFQSRRPNTSFCFLDIRSPGLGDTAMYLCATSTPGTGTGELFFGEGSRLTVL.

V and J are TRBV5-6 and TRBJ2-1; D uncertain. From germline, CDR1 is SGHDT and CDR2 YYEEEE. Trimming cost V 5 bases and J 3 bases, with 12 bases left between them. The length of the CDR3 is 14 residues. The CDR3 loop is CASSSDGNYNEQFF. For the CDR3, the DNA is TGTGCCAGCAGTTCGGACGGAAACTACAATGAGCAGTTCTTC.

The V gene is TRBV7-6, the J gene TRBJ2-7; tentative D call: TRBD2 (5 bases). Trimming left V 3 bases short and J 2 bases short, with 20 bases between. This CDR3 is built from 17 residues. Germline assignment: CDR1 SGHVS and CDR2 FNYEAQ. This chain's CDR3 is CASSFTNRGGGTYEQYF. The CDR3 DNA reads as TGTGCCAGCAGCTTTACCAACCGCGGCGGAGGTACCTACGAGCAGTACTTC.

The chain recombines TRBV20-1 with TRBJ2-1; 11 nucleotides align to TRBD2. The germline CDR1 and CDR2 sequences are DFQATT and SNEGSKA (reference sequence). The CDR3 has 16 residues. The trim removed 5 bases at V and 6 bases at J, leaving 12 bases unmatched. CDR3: CSAVISGRADGNEQFF. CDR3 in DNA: TGCAGTGCTGTCATTAGCGGGAGGGCCGATGGCAATGAGCAGTTCTTC.